The T cell receptor beta chain under discussion was sequenced for a study of blood T cell repertoires in COVID-19. Study at large: PBMCs, B-cell-depleted T cells, or T cells were the source of the cDNA or gDNA that made up the material.

The CDR3 consists of 15 residues. CDR1 and CDR2 (germline): LGHDT, YNNKEL (reference sequence). J gave up 3 bases and V 4 bases, and 5 bases lay outside the gene matches. In the study's own analysis: Amplification with reference gene primers provided the estimates of nucleated cell counts. Assay used: immunoSEQ multiplex PCR; TCRdb lists only in-frame clones, some missing. That table furnishes V, J and clone size, whereas the DNA furnished D and trimming. The table shows about 98,000 clones, with roughly 87% occurring only once. The chain uses TRBV3-1 (or the pseudogene TRBV3-2) and TRBJ2-2; 7 positions match TRBD2. The TCR sequence derives from a man aged 65 to 85 with acute or convalescent COVID-19. The source material was peripheral blood. The CDR3 here is CASSLRGGDTGELFF. In DNA, the CDR3 is TGTGCCAGCAGCCTCCGGGGAGGGGACACCGGGGAGCTGTTTTTT.